The 21 T cell receptor beta chains below all came from one sample that was sequenced in a study of response to subunit inactivated influenza vaccine. TCRdb independently ran MiXCR on the RT-PCR reads; one entry per CDR3 protein. The table shows 700,000 to 900,000 distinct CDR3 sequences, with over 20% occurring only once. Here the sequenced sample was PBMCs from blood, taken about 5 days after vaccination. The receptor source for this set is a man in his forties or fifties who received an inactivated influenza vaccine.

The chain uses TRBV19 and TRBJ1-1; D remains unclear. CDR1 LNHDA and CDR2 SQIVND come from the germline V gene (reference sequence). V was pared by 6 bases and J by 4 bases, with 12 bases between. CDR3 length: 13 amino acids. The CDR3 loop reads CASSPTRSTEAFF. The CDR3 DNA reads TGTGCCAGTAGCCCTACGCGGAGCACTGAAGCTTTCTTT.

This clonotype was detected once. This chain joins TRBV20-1 and TRBJ2-4, with TRBD2 matching 12 bases. CDR1 and CDR2 from the germline V gene are DFQATT and SNEGSKA (reference sequence). The V and J ends lost 5 bases and 4 bases, in that order; junction bases with no gene match: 3. CDR3 length equals 14 residues. The CDR3 coding sequence is TGCAGTGCTCGGACTAGCGGGATGAAAAACATTCAGTACTTC. Encoded protein: CSARTSGMKNIQYF.

V gene TRBV15 combines with J gene TRBJ2-1; D is uncertain. Germline CDR1 is LNHNV and CDR2 is YYDKDF (reference sequence). This CDR3 contains 11 residues. The V and J ends lost 7 bases and 6 bases respectively, with 7 bases between them. DNA for the CDR3: TGTGCCACCACCGCCGGCAATGAGCAGTTCTTC. Amino acid sequence: CATTAGNEQFF.

This chain uses TRBV29-1 with TRBJ2-7, with 11 nucleotides matching TRBD2. The germline V gene has CDR1 SQVTM and CDR2 ANQGSEA. V dropped 5 bases and J dropped 6; count of bases not matched to a gene: 15. CDR3 length equals 16 residues. CDR3 in amino acids: CSVTRPTSGSSVEQYF. The CDR3 nucleotides are TGCAGCGTTACCCGCCCCACTAGCGGGAGCAGTGTCGAGCAGTACTTC.

The chain combines TRBV6-2 or TRBV6-3 with TRBJ2-1, with TRBD2 matching over 10 bases. V lost 5 bases, J lost 9 bases, and 13 bases stayed unmatched. The CDR3 has 16 residues. The germline V gene encodes CDR1 MNHEY and CDR2 SVGEGT. The CDR3 DNA reads as TGTGCCAGCAGTCACAAGGGGCTAGCGGGAGAACGTGAGCAGTTCTTC. Protein sequence: CASSHKGLAGEREQFF.

CDR3 nucleotide sequence: TGTGCCAGCAGTTACTCGACCAGGGCGAATGAGCAGTTCTTC. The encoded protein is CASSYSTRANEQFF. The rearrangement links TRBV6-5 to TRBJ2-1; D perhaps matches TRBD1 (5 bases). Trimming stripped 0 bases from V and 7 bases from J, with 10 bases between. The CDR3 has 14 amino acids. CDR1 and CDR2 from the germline V gene are MNHEY and SVGAGI.

The CDR3 DNA reads TGCAGTCTAGACAGGGGGCGCCACTACGAGCAGTACTTC. It translates to CSLDRGRHYEQYF. J is TRBJ2-7 and V is TRBV20-1, with TRBD1 matching 10 bases. V was clipped by 8 bases and J by 3 bases; unmatched bases: 7. Germline-derived CDR1 and CDR2 are DFQATT and SNEGSKA (reference sequence). The CDR3 sequence is 13 residues long.

The chain's CDR3 is CASSLSGGVTDTQYF. CDR3 in DNA: TGCGCCAGCAGCCTAAGCGGGGGGGTCACAGATACGCAGTATTTT. The genes are TRBV4-3 and TRBJ2-3, with TRBD2 matching over 10 bases. Germline-derived CDR1 and CDR2 are LGHNA and YSLEER. V shed 4 bases and J 2 bases; nucleotides not matched to a gene: 3. This CDR3 has 15 amino acids.

CDR3 nucleotide sequence: TGCAGCGTTGTACAGGATTCAGAAAAACTGTTTTTT. It yields the protein CSVVQDSEKLFF. The V call is TRBV29-1, the J call TRBJ1-4; D is perhaps TRBD1 (5 bases). The germline V and J ends were trimmed by 4 bases and 8 bases, with 11 bases remaining between them. This CDR3 has 12 amino acids. CDR1 SQVTM and CDR2 ANQGSEA come from the germline V gene.

The chain recombines TRBV20-1 with TRBJ2-5; the match to TRBD2 covers 7 bases. This CDR3 region has 14 residues. Trimming removed 6 bases from V and 4 bases from J; junction bases left unmatched: 11. Germline V gene lookup returns CDR1 DFQATT and CDR2 SNEGSKA (reference sequence). CDR3 loop: CSAVLGGIAETQYF. The CDR3, as DNA: TGCAGTGCAGTGCTGGGAGGGATTGCAGAGACCCAGTACTTC.

The table lists this clonotype with a few counts. The J gene is TRBJ2-7, the V gene TRBV28; a possible D gene is TRBD2 (5 bases). The V and J ends lost 2 bases and 6 bases respectively, with 8 bases between them. Germline V gene data show CDR1 as MDHEN and CDR2 as SYDVKM. CDR3 length: 12 residues. The CDR3 sequence is CASSLGRVEQYF. Here the CDR3 DNA reads TGTGCCAGCAGTTTAGGGCGGGTCGAGCAGTACTTC.

This rearrangement joins TRBV7-2 to TRBJ2-1, with D possibly matching TRBD1 (6 bases). The CDR3 is made up of 14 amino acids. Germline lookup yields CDR1 SGHTA and CDR2 FQGNSA. Trimming stripped 5 bases from V and 14 bases from J, with 22 bases between. The CDR3 is CASSASRQVMNEFF. CDR3 nucleotide sequence: TGTGCCAGCAGCGCCTCTCGACAGGTAATGAATGAGTTCTTC.

This clonotype was seen a few times. The chain employs TRBV20-1 and TRBJ1-1, with a possible D match to TRBD1 (5 bases). The V and J ends lost 3 bases and 3 bases respectively, with 8 bases between them. Germline V lookup: CDR1 DFQATT, CDR2 SNEGSKA (reference sequence). The CDR3 sequence is 12 residues long. CDR3 nucleotide sequence: TGCAGTGCTAGTGCAGGGTACACTGAAGCTTTCTTT. Protein: CSASAGYTEAFF.

In its sample, this clonotype was seen many times. The chain couples TRBV11-2 to TRBJ2-7; D not certain. V was cut by 2 bases and J by 6 bases, with 26 bases left in between. Per the germline V gene, CDR1 is SGHAT and CDR2 is FQNNGV. There are 18 residues in the CDR3. The CDR3 DNA reads as TGTGCCAGCAGCTTACCCGCCGGTGGGTGGGTCACCCCGACCGAGCAGTACTTC. It specifies CASSLPAGGWVTPTEQYF. Together with reference TRBV11-2 and TRBJ2-7, the CDR3 gives the full variable domain: EAGVAQSPRYKIIEKRQSVAFWCNPISGHATLYWYQQILGQGPKLLIQFQNNGVVDDSQLPKDRFSAERLKGVDSTLKIQPAKLEDSAVYLCASSLPAGGWVTPTEQYFGPGTRLTVT.

This clonotype was seen repeatedly, ten times or more. No DNA is shown, since the ends of the CDR3 on it are uncertain; the CDR3 is the one TCRdb lists. V and J are TRBV10-3 and TRBJ2-7; the table's D call, TRBD1, was not checked against the DNA. The germline V gene has CDR1 ENHRY and CDR2 SYGVKD. The CDR3 numbers 14 amino acids, ends counted. CDR3 protein: CAISVLGQGDEQYF.

In this sample, this clonotype turned up a few times. The rearrangement links TRBV11-1 to TRBJ2-1, with 9 bases fitting TRBD2. The trim removed 4 bases at V and 6 bases at J, leaving 10 bases unmatched. This CDR3 spans 16 amino acids. Germline V gene lookup returns CDR1 SGHAT and CDR2 FQDESV (reference sequence). In nucleotides, the CDR3 is TGTGCCAGCAGCTCCGTTATGACTAGCGGCCTCAATGAGCAGTTCTTC. Amino acid sequence: CASSSVMTSGLNEQFF.

This chain connects TRBV5-5 to TRBJ1-5; D is unclear. Germline CDR1 and CDR2: SGHKS and YYEKEE (reference sequence). This CDR3 contains 16 residues. Deletions cut 3 bases from V and 6 bases from J, with 19 bases between. CDR3 sequence reads: CASSSNLGIRSQPQHF. The CDR3 DNA sequence: TGTGCCAGCAGCTCCAACCTGGGGATCCGCAGTCAGCCCCAGCATTTT.

This clonotype occurred a few times. This chain links TRBV7-9 with TRBJ2-7, with 7 bases aligning to TRBD1. Germline assignment: CDR1 SEHNR and CDR2 FQNEAQ (reference sequence). This CDR3 has 14 amino acids. Germline trimming cut 4 bases from V and 5 bases from J; bases unmatched to any gene: 8. CDR3 residues: CASSYVEGGNEQYF. The CDR3 nucleotides are TGTGCCAGCAGCTACGTTGAAGGGGGCAACGAGCAGTACTTC.

This clonotype was seen only a few times. The chain combines TRBV29-1 with TRBJ1-4; D gene unclear. The V and J ends lost 4 bases and 6 bases respectively, with 9 bases between them. This CDR3 has 12 residues. CDR1 is SQVTM, CDR2 ANQGSEA, per germline. The CDR3 nucleotides are TGCAGCGTTGGCCGGATTGATGAAAAACTGTTTTTT. It is translated as CSVGRIDEKLFF.

This clonotype has only a few counts. In DNA form, the CDR3 reads TGTGCCAGCAGCTTTCCGGGACAGCTCTACAATGAGCAGTTCTTC. Amino acids: CASSFPGQLYNEQFF. The chain joins TRBV7-6 to TRBJ2-1; 7 bases match TRBD1. This CDR3 is built from 15 residues. V trimming: 3 bases; J trimming: 3 bases; junction bases outside the gene matches: 5. CDR1 is SGHVS and CDR2 is FNYEAQ in the germline V gene.

This clonotype has a handful of counts. The V call is TRBV5-1, the J call TRBJ2-3; 12 bases align to TRBD2. The CDR3 has 15 amino acids. Germline assignment: CDR1 SGHRS and CDR2 YFSETQ. The J segment lost 4 bases and the V segment lost 5 bases, leaving 5 bases of the junction unmatched. For the CDR3, the DNA is TGCGCCAGCAGGGGACTAGCGGGTCTTGCAGATACGCAGTATTTT. As protein: CASRGLAGLADTQYF.